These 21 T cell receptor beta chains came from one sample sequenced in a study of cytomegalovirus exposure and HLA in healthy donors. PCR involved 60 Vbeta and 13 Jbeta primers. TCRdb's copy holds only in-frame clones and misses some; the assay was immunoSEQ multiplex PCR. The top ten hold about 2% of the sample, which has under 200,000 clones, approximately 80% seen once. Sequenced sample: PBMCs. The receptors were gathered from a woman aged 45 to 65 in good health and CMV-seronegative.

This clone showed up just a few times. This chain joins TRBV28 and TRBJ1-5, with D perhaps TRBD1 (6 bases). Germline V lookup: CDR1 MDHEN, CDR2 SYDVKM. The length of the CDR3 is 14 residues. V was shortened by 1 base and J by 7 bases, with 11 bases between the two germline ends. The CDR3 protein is CASSLSGAGQPQHF. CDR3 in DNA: TGTGCCAGCAGTTTATCAGGGGCCGGCCAGCCCCAGCATTTT.

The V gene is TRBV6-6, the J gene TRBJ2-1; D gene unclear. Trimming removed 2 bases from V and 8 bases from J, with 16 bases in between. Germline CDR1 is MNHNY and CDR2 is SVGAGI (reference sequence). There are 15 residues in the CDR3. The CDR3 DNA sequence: TGTGCCAGCAGTTACAAGACTCCAACGTTGGATGAGCAGTTCTTC. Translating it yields CASSYKTPTLDEQFF.

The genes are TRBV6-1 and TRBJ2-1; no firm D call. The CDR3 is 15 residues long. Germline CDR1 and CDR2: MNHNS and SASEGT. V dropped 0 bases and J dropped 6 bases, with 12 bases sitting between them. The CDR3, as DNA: TGTGCCAGCAGTGAAGCGACGACCGGCGGCAATGAGCAGTTCTTC. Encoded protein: CASSEATTGGNEQFF.

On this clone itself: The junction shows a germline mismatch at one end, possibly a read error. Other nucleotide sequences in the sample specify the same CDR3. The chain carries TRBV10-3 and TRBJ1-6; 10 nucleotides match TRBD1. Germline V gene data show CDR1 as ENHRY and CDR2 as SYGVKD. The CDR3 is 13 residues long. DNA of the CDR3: TGTGCCACAGGACAGGGGGATAATTCCCCCCTCCACTTT. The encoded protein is CATGQGDNSPLHF.

The CDR3 here is CASSLIGLVNEQYF. Written as DNA, the CDR3 is TGTGCCAGCAGCTTAATCGGACTAGTCAACGAGCAGTACTTC. The chain combines TRBV7-9 with TRBJ2-7, with TRBD2 matching over 7 bases. The CDR3 runs 14 residues. Germline V CDR1 and CDR2: SEHNR, FQNEAQ (reference sequence). The junction had 6 bases not matched to a gene; V was cut back by 2 bases and J by 5 bases. Supplemented by reference TRBV7-9 and TRBJ2-7, the full variable domain reads DTGVSQNPRHKITKRGQNVTFRCDPISEHNRLYWYRQTLGQGPEFLTYFQNEAQLEKSRLLSDRFSAERPKGSFSTLEIQRTEQGDSAMYLCASSLIGLVNEQYFGPGTRLTVT.

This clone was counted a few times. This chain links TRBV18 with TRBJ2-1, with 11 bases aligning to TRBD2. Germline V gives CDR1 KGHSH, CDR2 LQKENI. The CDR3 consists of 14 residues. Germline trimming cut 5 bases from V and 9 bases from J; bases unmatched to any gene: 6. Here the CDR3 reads CASSGTSGAGEQFF. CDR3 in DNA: TGTGCCAGCTCAGGGACTAGCGGAGCAGGTGAGCAGTTCTTC.

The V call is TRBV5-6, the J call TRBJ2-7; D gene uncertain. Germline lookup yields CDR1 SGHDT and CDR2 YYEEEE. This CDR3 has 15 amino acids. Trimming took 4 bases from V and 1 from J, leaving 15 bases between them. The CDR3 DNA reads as TGTGCCAGCAGCCAACAGACCAGGCCTTCCTACGAGCAGTACTTC. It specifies CASSQQTRPSYEQYF.

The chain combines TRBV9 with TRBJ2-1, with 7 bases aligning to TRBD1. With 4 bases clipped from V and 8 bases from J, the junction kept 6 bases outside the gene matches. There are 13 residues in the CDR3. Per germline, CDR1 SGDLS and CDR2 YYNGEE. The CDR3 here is CASSTNRGHEQFF. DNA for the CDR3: TGTGCCAGCAGCACCAACAGGGGACATGAGCAGTTCTTC.

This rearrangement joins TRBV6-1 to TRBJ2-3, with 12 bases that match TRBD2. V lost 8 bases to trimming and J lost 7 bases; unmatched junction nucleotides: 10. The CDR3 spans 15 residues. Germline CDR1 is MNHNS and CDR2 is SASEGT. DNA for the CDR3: TGTGCCAGCGGCTCGGCTAGCGGGGGGGCGCATACGCAGTATTTT. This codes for CASGSASGGAHTQYF.

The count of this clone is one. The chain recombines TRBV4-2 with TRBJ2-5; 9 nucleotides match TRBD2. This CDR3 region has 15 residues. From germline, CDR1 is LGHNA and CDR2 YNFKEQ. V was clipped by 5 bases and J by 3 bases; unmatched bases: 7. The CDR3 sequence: CASSFRRLAEETQYF. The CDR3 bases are TGTGCCAGCAGCTTCCGGCGACTAGCGGAAGAGACCCAGTACTTC.

In DNA form, the CDR3 reads TGTGCCAGCAGTGAAGCCTCGGGCCGGCGGGCCTATGGCTACACCTTC. This translates into CASSEASGRRAYGYTF. The chain carries TRBV6-1 and TRBJ1-2; unclear D gene. The CDR3 has 16 amino acids. CDR1 is MNHNS, CDR2 SASEGT, per germline. The V end lost 0 bases, the J end lost 4 bases, and 15 bases lay between the germline ends.

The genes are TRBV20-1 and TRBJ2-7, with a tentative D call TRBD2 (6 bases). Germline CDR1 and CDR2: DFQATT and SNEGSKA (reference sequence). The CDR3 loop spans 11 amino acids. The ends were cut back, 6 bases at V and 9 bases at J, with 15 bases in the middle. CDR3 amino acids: CSAPEVGRQYF. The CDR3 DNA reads TGCAGTGCCCCGGAGGTCGGGAGGCAGTACTTC.

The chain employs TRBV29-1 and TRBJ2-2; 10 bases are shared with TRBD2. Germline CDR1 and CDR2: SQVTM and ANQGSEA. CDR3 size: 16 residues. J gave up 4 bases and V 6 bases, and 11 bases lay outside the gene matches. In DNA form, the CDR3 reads TGCAGCGTGACCGGGACTAGCGCGATTCCCACCGGGGAGCTGTTTTTT. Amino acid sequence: CSVTGTSAIPTGELFF.

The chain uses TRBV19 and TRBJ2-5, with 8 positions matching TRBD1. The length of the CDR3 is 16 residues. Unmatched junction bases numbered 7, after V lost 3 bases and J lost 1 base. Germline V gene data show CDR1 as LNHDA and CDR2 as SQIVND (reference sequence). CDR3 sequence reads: CASSIGHTGGQETQYF. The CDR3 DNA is TGTGCCAGTAGTATTGGTCACACAGGGGGCCAAGAGACCCAGTACTTC.

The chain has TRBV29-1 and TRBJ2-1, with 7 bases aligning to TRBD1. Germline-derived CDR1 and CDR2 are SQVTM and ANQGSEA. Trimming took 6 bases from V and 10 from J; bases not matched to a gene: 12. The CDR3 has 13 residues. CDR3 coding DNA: TGCAGCGTAAAGCGGAGAAGACAGGGAGAGCAGTTCTTC. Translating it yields CSVKRRRQGEQFF.

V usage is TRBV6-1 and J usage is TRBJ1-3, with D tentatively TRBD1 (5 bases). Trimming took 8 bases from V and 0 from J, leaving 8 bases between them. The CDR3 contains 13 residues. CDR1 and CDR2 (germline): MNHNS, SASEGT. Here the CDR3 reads CASGASSGNTIYF. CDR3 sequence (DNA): TGTGCCAGCGGGGCGAGCTCTGGAAACACCATATATTTT.

The CDR3 here is CASSLSIMTGQHYEQYF. The CDR3 coding sequence is TGTGCCAGCAGTTTATCGATTATGACGGGACAGCACTACGAGCAGTACTTC. The chain links TRBV27 to TRBJ2-7, with 7 bases fitting TRBD1. The CDR3 consists of 17 residues. The J segment lost 3 bases and the V segment lost 0 bases, leaving 11 bases of the junction unmatched. Germline CDR1 is MNHEY and CDR2 is SMNVEV (reference sequence).

CDR3 coding DNA: TGTGCCAGCAGCCCCGCGGGGTCCCTGTCCTACGAGCAGTACTTC. This codes for CASSPAGSLSYEQYF. The chain has TRBV5-6 and TRBJ2-7; D may be TRBD2 (6 bases). This CDR3 region has 15 residues. The germline CDR1 and CDR2 sequences are SGHDT and YYEEEE. Trimming took off 4 bases at V and 1 base at J, with 15 bases between the two ends. Full variable domain (rest looked up from reference TRBV5-6 and TRBJ2-7): DAGVTQSPTHLIKTRGQQVTLRCSPKSGHDTVSWYQQALGQGPQFIFQYYEEEERQRGNFPDRFSGHQFPNYSSELNVNALLLGDSALYLCASSPAGSLSYEQYFGPGTRLTVT.

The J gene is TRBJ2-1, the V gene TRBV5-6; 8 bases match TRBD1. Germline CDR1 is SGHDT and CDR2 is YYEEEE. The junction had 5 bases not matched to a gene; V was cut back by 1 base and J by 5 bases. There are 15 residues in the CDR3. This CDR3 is CASSLPGGSDNEQFF. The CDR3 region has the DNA TGTGCCAGCAGCTTGCCAGGGGGCTCGGACAATGAGCAGTTCTTC.

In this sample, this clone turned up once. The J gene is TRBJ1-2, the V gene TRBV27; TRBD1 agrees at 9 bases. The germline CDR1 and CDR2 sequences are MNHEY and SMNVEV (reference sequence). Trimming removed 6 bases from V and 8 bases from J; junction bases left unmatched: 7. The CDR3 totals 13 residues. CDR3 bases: TGTGCCAGCAGGAGACAGGGGGTATGGGGCTACACCTTC. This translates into CASRRQGVWGYTF.

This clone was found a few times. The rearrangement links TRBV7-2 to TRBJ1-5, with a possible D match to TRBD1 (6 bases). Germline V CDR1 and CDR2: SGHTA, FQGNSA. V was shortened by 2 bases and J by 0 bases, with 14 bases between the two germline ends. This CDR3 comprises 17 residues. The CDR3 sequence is CASSLRQGTYSNQPQHF. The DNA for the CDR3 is TGTGCCAGCAGCTTAAGGCAGGGGACCTATAGCAATCAGCCCCAGCATTTT. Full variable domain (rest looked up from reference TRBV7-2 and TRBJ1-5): GAGVSQSPSNKVTEKGKDVELRCDPISGHTALYWYRQSLGQGLEFLIYFQGNSAPDKSGLPSDRFSAERTGGSVSTLTIQRTQQEDSAVYLCASSLRQGTYSNQPQHFGDGTRLSIL.